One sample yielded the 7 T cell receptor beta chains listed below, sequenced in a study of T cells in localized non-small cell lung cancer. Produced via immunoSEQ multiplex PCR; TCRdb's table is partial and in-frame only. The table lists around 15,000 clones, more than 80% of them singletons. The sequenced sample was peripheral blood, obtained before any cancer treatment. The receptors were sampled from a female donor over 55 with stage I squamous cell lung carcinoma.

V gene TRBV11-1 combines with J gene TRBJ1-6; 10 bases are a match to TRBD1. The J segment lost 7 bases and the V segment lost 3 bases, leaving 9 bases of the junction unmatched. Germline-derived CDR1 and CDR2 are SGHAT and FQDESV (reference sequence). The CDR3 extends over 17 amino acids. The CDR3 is CASSFRQGASGNSPLHF. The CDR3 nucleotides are TGTGCCAGCAGCTTTCGACAGGGGGCAAGTGGGAATTCACCCCTCCACTTT.

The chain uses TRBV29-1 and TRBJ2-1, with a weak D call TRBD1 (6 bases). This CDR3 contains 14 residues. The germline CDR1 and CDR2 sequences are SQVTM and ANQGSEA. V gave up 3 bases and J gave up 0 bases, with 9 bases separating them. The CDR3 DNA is TGCAGCGTTGACCGGGACAACTCCTACAATGAGCAGTTCTTC. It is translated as CSVDRDNSYNEQFF.

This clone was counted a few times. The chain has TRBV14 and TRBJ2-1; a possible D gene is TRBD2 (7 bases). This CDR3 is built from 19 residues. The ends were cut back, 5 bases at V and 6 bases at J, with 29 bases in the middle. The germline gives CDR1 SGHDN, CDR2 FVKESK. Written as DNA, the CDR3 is TGTGCCAGCAGCGCCACCCTAAGGGGGGGCGCAAACCTACTCAATGAGCAGTTCTTC. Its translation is CASSATLRGGANLLNEQFF.

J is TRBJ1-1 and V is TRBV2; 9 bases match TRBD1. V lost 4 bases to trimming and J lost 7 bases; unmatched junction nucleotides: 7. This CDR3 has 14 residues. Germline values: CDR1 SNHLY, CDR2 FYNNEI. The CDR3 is CASSASWTGDEAFF. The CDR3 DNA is TGTGCCAGCAGTGCGTCCTGGACAGGGGATGAAGCTTTCTTT.

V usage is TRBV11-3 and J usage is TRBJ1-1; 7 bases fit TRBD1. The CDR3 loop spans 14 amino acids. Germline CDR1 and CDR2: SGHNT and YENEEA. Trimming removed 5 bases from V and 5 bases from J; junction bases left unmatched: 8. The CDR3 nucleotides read TGTGCCAGCAGCCCGCGACAGGGTGGAACTGAAGCTTTCTTT. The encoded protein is CASSPRQGGTEAFF.

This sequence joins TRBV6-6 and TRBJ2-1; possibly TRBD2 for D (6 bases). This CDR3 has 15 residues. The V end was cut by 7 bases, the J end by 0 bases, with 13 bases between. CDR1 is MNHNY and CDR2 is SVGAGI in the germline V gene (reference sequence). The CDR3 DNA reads TGTGCCAGCATTTCGACCGGGAGCTCCTACAATGAGCAGTTCTTC. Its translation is CASISTGSSYNEQFF.

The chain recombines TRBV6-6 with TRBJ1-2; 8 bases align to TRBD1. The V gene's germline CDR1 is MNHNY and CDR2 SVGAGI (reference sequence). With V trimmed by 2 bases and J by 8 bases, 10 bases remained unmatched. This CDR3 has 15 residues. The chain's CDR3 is CASSYRTGTEGGYTF. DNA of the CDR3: TGTGCCAGCAGTTACCGGACAGGGACAGAGGGAGGCTACACCTTC.